This TCR beta chain was identified during a study of CD8 T cells in ankylosing spondylitis. Whole-study findings and limits: Past studies reported some motif variants in reactive arthritis synovial fluid and blood. One TCR beta motif, made up of 7 or 8 highly homologous variants, appeared characteristic of ankylosing spondylitis blood. Matched synovial fluid from ankylosing spondylitis patients was reported to be enriched for disease-linked clones.

This clonotype was counted a few times. Its cognate antigen is unknown. Quantitative 5'-RACE was performed with molecular barcodes, and it yielded the TCR beta libraries. TCRdb analysed the 5' RACE reads with MiXCR anew, one entry per CDR3 protein. In the table there are roughly 150,000 distinct CDR3 sequences, approximately 9% of which are singletons. The length of the CDR3 is 14 residues. Germline V CDR1 and CDR2: SGHRS, YFSETQ. Trimming left V 2 bases short and J 3 bases short, with 12 bases between. This TCR came from a female donor with ankylosing spondylitis or in good health (not recorded which). This sequence joins TRBV5-1 and TRBJ2-7; the D call may be TRBD1 or TRBD2 (5 bases each). Sequences were obtained from blood, either unsorted or a sorted T cell fraction (not recorded which). In nucleotides, the CDR3 is TGCGCCAGCAGCTTCGGGGCGGATGTCTACGAGCAGTACTTC. Translation gives CASSFGADVYEQYF.